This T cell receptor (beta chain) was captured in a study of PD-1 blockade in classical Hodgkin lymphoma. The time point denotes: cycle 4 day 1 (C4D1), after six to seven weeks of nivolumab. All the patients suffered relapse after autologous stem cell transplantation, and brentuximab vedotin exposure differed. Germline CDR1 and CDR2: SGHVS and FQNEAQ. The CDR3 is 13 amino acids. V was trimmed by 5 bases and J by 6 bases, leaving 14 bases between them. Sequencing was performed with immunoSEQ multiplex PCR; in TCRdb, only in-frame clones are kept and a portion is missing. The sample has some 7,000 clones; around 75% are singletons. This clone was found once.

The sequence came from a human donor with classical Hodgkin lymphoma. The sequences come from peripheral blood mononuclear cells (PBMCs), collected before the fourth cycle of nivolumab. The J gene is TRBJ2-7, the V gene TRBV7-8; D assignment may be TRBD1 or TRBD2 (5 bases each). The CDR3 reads CASSPGAGREQYF. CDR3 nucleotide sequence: TGTGCCAGCAGCCCCGGGGCAGGCCGCGAGCAGTACTTC.